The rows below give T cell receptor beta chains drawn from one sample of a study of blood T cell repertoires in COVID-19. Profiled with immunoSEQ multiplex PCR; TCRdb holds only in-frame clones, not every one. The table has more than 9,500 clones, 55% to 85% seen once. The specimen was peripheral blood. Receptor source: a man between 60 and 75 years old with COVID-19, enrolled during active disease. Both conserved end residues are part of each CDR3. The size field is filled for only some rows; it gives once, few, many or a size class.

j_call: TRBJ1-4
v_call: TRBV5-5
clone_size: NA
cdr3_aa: CASSSLTPTNEKLFF

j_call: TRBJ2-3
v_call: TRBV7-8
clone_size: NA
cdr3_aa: CASSGGLAGPSTDTQYF

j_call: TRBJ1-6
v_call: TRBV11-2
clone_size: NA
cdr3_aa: CASSLAHRVNSPLHF

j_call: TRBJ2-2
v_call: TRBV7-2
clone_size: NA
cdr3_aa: CASSLTGRGASGELFF

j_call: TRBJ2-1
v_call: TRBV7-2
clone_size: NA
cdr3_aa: CASSFSAGSYNEQFF

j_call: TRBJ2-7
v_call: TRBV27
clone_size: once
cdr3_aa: CASSKQGREQYF

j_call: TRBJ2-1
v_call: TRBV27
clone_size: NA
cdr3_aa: CASSVREVSYNEQFF

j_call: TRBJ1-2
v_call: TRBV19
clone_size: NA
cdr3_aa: CASSTPDRGLGGYTF

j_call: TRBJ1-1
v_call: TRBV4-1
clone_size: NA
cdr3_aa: CASSQGWGTGDPEAFF

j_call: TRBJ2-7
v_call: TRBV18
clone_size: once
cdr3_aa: CASSPPGTEPYEQYF

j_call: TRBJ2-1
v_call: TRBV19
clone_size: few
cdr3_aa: CASSILTSVASEQLF

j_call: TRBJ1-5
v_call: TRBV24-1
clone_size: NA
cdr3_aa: CATYLRGLGNQPQHF

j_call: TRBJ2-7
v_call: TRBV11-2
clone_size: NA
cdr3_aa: CASTPLGGLSSYEQYF